This TCR beta chain was profiled in a study of CXCR3-negative and CXCR3-positive naive CD8 T cells. Findings and caveats of the study: For memory CD8+ cells diversity was much lower, but both naive subsets had comparably high diversity. Freshly isolated PBMCs were used in most assays, given partial CXCR3 loss after freezing. Naive CXCR3-positive and CXCR3-negative cells shared TRBV-TRBJ usage; memory cells diverged.

Libraries of TRB cDNA were made by 5' RACE and carried UMIs. TCRdb reworked the 5' RACE reads into one entry per CDR3 protein, no DNA. The table lists about 30,000 distinct CDR3 sequences. A note on this clonotype: Its antigen remains unknown.

From germline, CDR1 is LNHDA and CDR2 SQIVND (reference sequence). This CDR3 is built from 16 residues. This chain uses TRBV19 with TRBJ2-1; the TCRdb D gene call, TRBD1, has no DNA to confirm it. This TCR was recovered from a human donor in good health. Some clones in this sample may be carry-over from other donors' samples. Sequenced: memory CD8+ T cells from blood. The CDR3: CASSPRRGQGSDEQFF.